Following are 6 T cell receptor beta chains from one sample sequenced in a study of shared clonotypes between healthy human individuals. Profiled with immunoSEQ multiplex PCR; TCRdb holds only in-frame clones, not every one. This sample carries about 480,000 clones, roughly 85% of them seen once, and the ten largest clones take around an eighth. Sequences were obtained from PBMCs. The receptors originated from a woman in her 40s in good health. Some clones in this sample may be carry-over from other donors' samples.

The V gene is TRBV20-1, the J gene TRBJ1-6; D uncertain. Germline assignment: CDR1 DFQATT and CDR2 SNEGSKA (reference sequence). Trimming shortened V by 3 bases and J by 15 bases, and 12 bases separated the two germline ends. This CDR3 is built from 11 residues. The chain's CDR3 is CSASIGSSLHF. CDR3 nucleotides: TGCAGTGCTAGTATCGGGTCGAGCCTCCACTTT.

This sequence joins TRBV28 and TRBJ1-2, with TRBD1 matching over 11 bases. The CDR3 covers 16 residues. CDR1 MDHEN and CDR2 SYDVKM come from the germline V gene. V was pared by 4 bases and J by 5 bases, with 9 bases of the junction left unmatched. As DNA, the CDR3 is TGTGCCAGCAGTTCCCGGACAGGGGGCGCGAGGTATGGCTACACCTTC. This encodes CASSSRTGGARYGYTF.

This clone has just one count. The CDR3 DNA reads TGTGCCAGCAGCTTAGAGGGGACAGGTTATCAGCCCCAGCATTTT. Protein product: CASSLEGTGYQPQHF. The chain links TRBV7-2 to TRBJ1-5, with 8 bases matching TRBD1. Germline V gene sequence: CDR1 SGHTA, CDR2 FQGNSA. CDR3 length: 15 residues. V shed 1 base and J 5 bases; nucleotides not matched to a gene: 4. The full variable domain, its missing parts supplied by reference TRBV7-2 and TRBJ1-5, is GAGVSQSPSNKVTEKGKDVELRCDPISGHTALYWYRQSLGQGLEFLIYFQGNSAPDKSGLPSDRFSAERTGGSVSTLTIQRTQQEDSAVYLCASSLEGTGYQPQHFGDGTRLSIL.

The V and J genes are TRBV28 and TRBJ2-3; 8 bases line up with TRBD2. Trimming cost V 2 bases and J 0 bases; bases outside gene matches: 1. The CDR3 sequence is 15 residues long. CDR1 is MDHEN, CDR2 SYDVKM, per germline. CDR3 sequence (DNA): TGTGCCAGCAGTTTAGTAGCGGGGAGCACAGATACGCAGTATTTT. This translates into CASSLVAGSTDTQYF.

This clone was counted ten times or more. The V gene is TRBV10-3, the J gene TRBJ2-3, with a weak D call TRBD2 (6 bases). Germline V gives CDR1 ENHRY, CDR2 SYGVKD. The length of the CDR3 is 16 residues. Trimming stripped 3 bases from V and 4 bases from J, with 17 bases between. The CDR3 coding sequence is TGTGCCATCAGTGACGGAAGCGGGTGGCTTGCAGATACGCAGTATTTT. It yields the protein CAISDGSGWLADTQYF.

This clone was observed once. The rearrangement uses TRBV23-1 and TRBJ2-4; perhaps TRBD1 as D (6 bases). TRBV23-1 belongs to the ORF category, with a function that is uncertain. Trimming stripped 0 bases from V and 3 bases from J, with 24 bases between. This CDR3 has 20 residues. The CDR3 protein is CASSQSPVDGQRDLKNIQYF. CDR3 in DNA: TGCGCCAGCAGTCAATCCCCCGTCGACGGACAGCGAGACCTCAAAAACATTCAGTACTTC.